The source of this T cell receptor beta chain is a study of control samples from healthy donors and cancer patients (dated by TCRdb to 2020 to 2022). Library preparation employed the immunoSEQ multiplex PCR assay. Here the immuneACCESS table is served through TCRdb, limited to in-frame sequences with V and J called. Missing clones are a known gap in these copies; in checked studies unresolved V genes cover under half, and the rest lacks a known reason. This sample comprises under 140,000 clones, 88% of them detected only once. Jointly, the top ten make up roughly 3.7% of the sample. Worth noting for this clone: Which antigen it targets is not known. No much larger clonotype is one base removed from it; base qualities were not supplied.

The V end gives up 4 bases and the J end 3 bases, leaving 4 bases in the junction not matched to a gene. Counted from cysteine to phenylalanine, this CDR3 has 14 amino acids. Of all the DNA, just the CDR3 is kept, 42 bases in frame from base 1. Via the germline V gene (reference sequence), CDR1 is LNHDA and CDR2 SQIVND. Sample: PBMCs. The clonotype was recovered from a woman aged 55-70 years with lung cancer. Here the chain combines TRBV19 and TRBJ2-3, with 7 bases matching TRBD2. The CDR3 protein sequence reads: CASSRASGTDTQYF. The sequence in DNA is TGTGCCAGTAGTAGAGCTAGCGGTACAGATACGCAGTATTTT.